Below are 17 T cell receptor beta chains sequenced from a single sample in a study of T-cell reconstitution after alpha-beta-depleted transplantation in children. A TCRbeta library incorporating unique molecular identifiers was prepared. A single record per CDR3 protein comes from TCRdb applying MiXCR to the PCR reads. The sample records approximately 400,000 distinct CDR3 sequences, about a tenth being singletons. The sample was PBMCs from the stem cell graft donor, taken from the stem cell graft. The receptors stem from a human donor who donated a stem cell graft to a child with acute myeloid leukemia.

The chain combines TRBV27 with TRBJ2-6, with D possibly being TRBD1 or TRBD2 (6 bases each). The CDR3 loop spans 17 amino acids. CDR1 and CDR2 (germline): MNHEY, SMNVEV (reference sequence). Deletions cut 7 bases from V and 2 bases from J, with 18 bases between. CDR3 nucleotides: TGTGCCAGCACCTGGGGCAGGGGACTCCCTGGGGCCAACGTCCTGACTTTC. Translation: CASTWGRGLPGANVLTF.

The chain employs TRBV12-3 or TRBV12-4 and TRBJ2-3; no clear D gene. Trimming took 0 bases from V and 4 from J, leaving 5 bases between them. This CDR3 comprises 13 residues. The CDR3 reads CASSLARPDTQYF. DNA for the CDR3: TGTGCCAGCAGTTTAGCCAGACCAGATACGCAGTATTTT.

The chain combines TRBV5-1 with TRBJ2-2, with D unclear. The CDR3 covers 15 residues. V lost 0 bases to trimming and J lost 1 base, with 7 bases between them. Germline V gene sequence: CDR1 SGHRS, CDR2 YFSETQ. The CDR3 loop is CASSLVQLNTGELFF. Here the CDR3 DNA reads TGCGCCAGCAGCTTGGTACAGCTGAACACCGGGGAGCTGTTTTTT.

This clonotype was seen more than once but under ten times. The CDR3 region is CSVEDVPGASGLLGDEQFF. CDR3 DNA: TGCAGCGTTGAAGACGTACCCGGGGCTAGCGGCCTTTTGGGGGATGAGCAGTTCTTC. This rearrangement joins TRBV29-1 to TRBJ2-1, with 7 bases identical to TRBD2. Germline V CDR1 and CDR2: SQVTM, ANQGSEA. V trimming: 0 bases; J trimming: 8 bases; junction bases outside the gene matches: 22. The CDR3 length is 19 residues.

This clonotype was counted only a few times. The chain carries TRBV6-1 and TRBJ1-1, with TRBD1 as a possible D gene (5 bases). V was shortened by 6 bases and J by 1 base, with 12 bases between the two germline ends. CDR1 MNHNS and CDR2 SASEGT come from the germline V gene. The CDR3 length is 14 residues. The CDR3 DNA follows: TGTGCCAGCAGACGGGACGAAGCGAACACTGAAGCTTTCTTT. Translated: CASRRDEANTEAFF.

Here the CDR3 DNA reads TGCAGTGTCGGAAGACACACGGGCGAGCAGTACTTC. Encoded protein: CSVGRHTGEQYF. This chain links TRBV20-1 with TRBJ2-7; D remains unclear. The CDR3 extends over 12 amino acids. Germline V gene data show CDR1 as DFQATT and CDR2 as SNEGSKA (reference sequence). Trimming took off 7 bases at V and 6 bases at J, with 16 bases between the two ends.

This clonotype came up many times. The CDR3 reads CSARRGATNTEAFF. The CDR3 nucleotides read TGCAGTGCTAGGAGAGGCGCCACGAACACTGAAGCTTTCTTT. V gene TRBV20-1 combines with J gene TRBJ1-1; no reliable D call. CDR1 is DFQATT, CDR2 SNEGSKA, per germline (reference sequence). Between the trimmed V and J ends, which lost 3 bases and 1 base, there was a span of 12 bases. This CDR3 comprises 14 residues.

This clonotype was picked up many times. J is TRBJ1-4 and V is TRBV20-1; D gene unclear. CDR3 size: 11 residues. V lost 4 bases to trimming and J lost 12 bases, with 12 bases between them. The V gene's germline CDR1 is DFQATT and CDR2 SNEGSKA (reference sequence). Written as DNA, the CDR3 is TGCAGTGCTATATTTGGGTCAGAACTGTTTTTT. Translated: CSAIFGSELFF.

This clonotype was seen more than once but under ten times. The chain couples TRBV15 to TRBJ2-4; 10 bases line up with TRBD2. Germline CDR1 LNHNV, CDR2 YYDKDF (reference sequence). There are 19 residues in the CDR3. With 2 bases clipped from V and 3 bases from J, the junction kept 13 bases outside the gene matches. The CDR3 bases are TGTGCCACCAGCAGAACTAGCGGGGTCACCCTAGGGAACAAAAACATTCAGTACTTC. Amino acids: CATSRTSGVTLGNKNIQYF.

The chain carries TRBV15 and TRBJ2-1; unclear D gene. This CDR3 has 13 residues. V was shortened by 5 bases and J by 10 bases, with 15 bases between the two germline ends. Germline CDR1 is LNHNV and CDR2 is YYDKDF (reference sequence). The CDR3 spells CATSAPLGDEQFF. DNA for the CDR3: TGTGCCACCAGCGCTCCCTTGGGTGACGAGCAGTTCTTC.

This sequence joins TRBV12-3 or TRBV12-4 and TRBJ2-7; 16 bases are shared with TRBD2. The V segment lost 8 bases and the J segment 4 bases; nucleotides outside the gene matches: 8. The CDR3 has 16 amino acids. The CDR3 reads CASSPGTSGRGYEQYF. Written as DNA, the CDR3 is TGTGCCAGCTCTCCCGGGACTAGCGGGAGGGGATACGAGCAGTACTTC.

This clonotype has a handful of counts. DNA for the CDR3: TGTGCCAGCAGCCAAGACTATGGCTACACCTTC. Translated: CASSQDYGYTF. The chain couples TRBV5-5 to TRBJ1-2; no clear D. Per the germline V gene, CDR1 is SGHKS and CDR2 is YYEKEE (reference sequence). The CDR3 contains 11 residues. The ends were cut back, 4 bases at V and 3 bases at J, with 4 bases in the middle.

This clonotype was observed at least ten times. The chain employs TRBV20-1 and TRBJ2-3; D possibly matches TRBD1 or TRBD2 (6 bases each). This CDR3 has 16 amino acids. The V gene lost 6 bases and the J gene lost 0 bases, with 19 bases spanning the gap. Germline CDR1 and CDR2: DFQATT and SNEGSKA (reference sequence). CDR3 region: CSADQGGAGSTDTQYF. For the CDR3, the DNA is TGCAGTGCCGACCAAGGGGGAGCGGGCAGCACAGATACGCAGTATTTT.

V and J are TRBV20-1 and TRBJ2-1, with TRBD2 as a possible D gene (5 bases). The CDR3 is made up of 15 amino acids. Germline V gene sequence: CDR1 DFQATT, CDR2 SNEGSKA (reference sequence). V gave up 3 bases and J gave up 2 bases, with 14 bases separating them. The DNA for the CDR3 is TGCAGTGCTAGGTCCCCTCTAGCAGCCTACAATGAGCAGTTCTTC. Protein: CSARSPLAAYNEQFF.

This clonotype was seen only a few times. V usage is TRBV5-1 and J usage is TRBJ1-2; 7 nucleotides agree with TRBD1. The V gene's germline CDR1 is SGHRS and CDR2 YFSETQ. The CDR3 consists of 13 residues. V shed 3 bases and J 7 bases; nucleotides not matched to a gene: 6. In nucleotides, the CDR3 is TGCGCCAGCAGCTATCAGGGGGTGGCTGGCTACACCTTC. It specifies CASSYQGVAGYTF.

This clonotype was seen repeatedly, ten times or more. The junction differs from germline at one of its ends, possibly a read error. The chain employs TRBV7-9 and TRBJ2-3; D not resolved. The CDR3 is made up of 13 amino acids. Germline lookup yields CDR1 SEHNR and CDR2 FQNEAQ (reference sequence). DNA of the CDR3: TGTGCCAGCAGCGTAGCCGGGACAGATACGCAGTATTTT. It yields the protein CASSVAGTDTQYF.

This clonotype has only a few counts. V and J are TRBV25-1 and TRBJ1-4; no definite D call. The CDR3 extends over 17 amino acids. Germline V gives CDR1 MGHDK, CDR2 SYGVNS. V lost 0 bases, J lost 0 bases, and 11 bases lay in between. CDR3 protein: CASSEYFPTATNEKLFF. CDR3 nucleotide sequence: TGTGCCAGCAGTGAATACTTCCCGACTGCAACTAATGAAAAACTGTTTTTT.